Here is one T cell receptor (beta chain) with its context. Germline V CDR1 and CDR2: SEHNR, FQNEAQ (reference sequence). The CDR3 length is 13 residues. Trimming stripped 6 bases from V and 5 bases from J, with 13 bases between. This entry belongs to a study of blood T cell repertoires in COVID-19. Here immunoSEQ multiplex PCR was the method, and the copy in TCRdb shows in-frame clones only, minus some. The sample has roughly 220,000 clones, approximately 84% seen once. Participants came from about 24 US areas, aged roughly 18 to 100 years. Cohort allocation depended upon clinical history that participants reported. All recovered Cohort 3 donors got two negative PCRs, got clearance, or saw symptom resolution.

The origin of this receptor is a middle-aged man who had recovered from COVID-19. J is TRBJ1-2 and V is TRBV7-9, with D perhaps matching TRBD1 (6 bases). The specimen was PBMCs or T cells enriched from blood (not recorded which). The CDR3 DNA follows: TGTGCCAGCAGTGGAACAGGGCCGTATGGCTACACCTTC. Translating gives CASSGTGPYGYTF.